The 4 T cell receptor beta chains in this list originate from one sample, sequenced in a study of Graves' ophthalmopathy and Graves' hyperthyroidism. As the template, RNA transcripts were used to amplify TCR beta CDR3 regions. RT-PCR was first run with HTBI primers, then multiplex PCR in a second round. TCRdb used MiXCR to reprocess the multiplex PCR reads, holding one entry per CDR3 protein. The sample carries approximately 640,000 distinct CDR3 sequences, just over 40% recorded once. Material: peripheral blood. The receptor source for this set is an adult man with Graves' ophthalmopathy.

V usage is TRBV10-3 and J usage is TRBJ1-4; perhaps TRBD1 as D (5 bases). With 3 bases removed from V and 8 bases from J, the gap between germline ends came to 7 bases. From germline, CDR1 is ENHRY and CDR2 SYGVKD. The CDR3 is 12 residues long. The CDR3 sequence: CAISERGEKLFF. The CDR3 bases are TGTGCCATCAGTGAAAGGGGAGAAAAACTGTTTTTT.

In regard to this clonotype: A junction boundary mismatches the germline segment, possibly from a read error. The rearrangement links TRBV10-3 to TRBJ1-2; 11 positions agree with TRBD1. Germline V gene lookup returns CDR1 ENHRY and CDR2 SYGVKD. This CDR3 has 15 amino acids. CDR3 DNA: TGTGCCAGCAGTGAAGTCCCCGGGACAGGGGGGAGCTACACCTTC. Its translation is CASSEVPGTGGSYTF.

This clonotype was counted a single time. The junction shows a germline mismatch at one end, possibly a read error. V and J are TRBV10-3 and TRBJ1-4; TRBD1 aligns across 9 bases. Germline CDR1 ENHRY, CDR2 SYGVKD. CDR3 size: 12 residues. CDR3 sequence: CAISGGQGKLLF. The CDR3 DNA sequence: TGTGCCATCAGCGGGGGACAGGGAAAACTGCTTTTT.

The CDR3: CSVETTTGSDTDTQYF. DNA of the CDR3: TGCAGCGTCGAGACAACGACAGGGTCGGACACAGATACGCAGTATTTT. V is TRBV29-1 and J is TRBJ2-3; 7 bases are shared with TRBD1. Losses at the gene ends were 6 bases for V and 2 bases for J; bases not matched to a gene: 14. This CDR3 region has 16 residues. Germline V gives CDR1 SQVTM, CDR2 ANQGSEA.